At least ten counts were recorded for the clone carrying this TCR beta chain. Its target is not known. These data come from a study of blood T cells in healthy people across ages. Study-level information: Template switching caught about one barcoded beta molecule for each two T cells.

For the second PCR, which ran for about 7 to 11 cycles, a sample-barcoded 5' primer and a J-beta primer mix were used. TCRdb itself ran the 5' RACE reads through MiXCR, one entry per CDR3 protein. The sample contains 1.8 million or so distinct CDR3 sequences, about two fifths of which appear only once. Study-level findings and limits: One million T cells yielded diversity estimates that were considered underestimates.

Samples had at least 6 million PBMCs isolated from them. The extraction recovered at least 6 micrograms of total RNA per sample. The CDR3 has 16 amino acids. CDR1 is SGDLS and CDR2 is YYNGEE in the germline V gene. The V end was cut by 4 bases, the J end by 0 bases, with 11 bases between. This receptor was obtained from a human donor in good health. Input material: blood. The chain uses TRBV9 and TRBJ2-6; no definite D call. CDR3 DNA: TGTGCCAGCAGCCCCCGGTTCTCCTCTGGGGCCAACGTCCTGACTTTC. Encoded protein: CASSPRFSSGANVLTF.